The text below deals with one T cell receptor (beta chain). The sample comes from a study of blood T cell repertoires in COVID-19. Profiling relied on immunoSEQ multiplex PCR, and the TCRdb table lists in-frame clones only, not all of them. The table shows about 360,000 clones, with approximately 87% occurring only once. Between the trimmed V and J ends, which lost 10 bases and 5 bases, there was a span of 13 bases. The V gene's germline CDR1 is SGHNT and CDR2 YYREEE (reference sequence). The CDR3 runs to 12 residues. This chain uses TRBV5-4 with TRBJ2-1; D may be TRBD2 (5 bases). The sequence was obtained from a man aged 35 to 55 in a cohort exposed to, infected with or recovered from COVID-19 (not recorded which). Material for sequencing was PBMCs or T cells enriched from blood (not recorded which). The CDR3 is CAGYTRDNEQFF. CDR3 coding DNA: TGTGCCGGATATACTAGAGACAATGAGCAGTTCTTC.